This T cell receptor (beta chain) was captured by sequencing in a study of quantifying T cell responses using KT2 cells. Study at large: TCR alpha and beta constant-region primers primed reverse transcription of RNA. Under optimum conditions, T4 ligation efficiency was estimated at more than 8.5%. A predetermined fluorescence threshold ended the second PCR, run as a qPCR.

An oligo carrying a UMI was ligated to the cDNA 3' end. The first PCR ran 4 to 5 cycles with an equimolar RC1.1 and RC1.2 beta primer mix. TCRdb re-called the UMI-ligation and nested PCR reads with MiXCR, one entry per CDR3 protein. This table has about 30,000 distinct CDR3 sequences, roughly 7.2% appearing once. Known numbers of the T cell clone KT2 were added to PBMC. Fixed numbers of PBMC received varying amounts of KT2 cells. Germline V CDR1 and CDR2: SGHDT, YYEEEE. Trimming stripped 0 bases from V and 8 bases from J, with 14 bases between. This CDR3 is built from 15 residues. This clonotype appeared many times.

This clonotype was sampled from a human donor. The sequenced material came from PBMCs spiked with cells of the T cell clone KT2. The J gene is TRBJ2-2, the V gene TRBV5-6; maybe TRBD2 (5 bases). CDR3 sequence reads: CASSLVGESLGELFF. Written as DNA, the CDR3 is TGTGCCAGCAGCTTGGTCGGGGAGAGCTTAGGGGAGCTGTTTTTT.